Described below is a single T cell receptor beta chain sequence and its context. This clonotype was observed a handful of times. Its antigen is still unknown. Base qualities are missing; no much larger clone stands one base away. The record originates from a study of CD8 T cells in Susac syndrome (dated by TCRdb to between 2019 and 2020). Describing the broader study: Among the Susac syndrome patients who were sequenced, clinically active disease was present in more than 5 and clinical remission was observed in about eight. Susac syndrome patients were therapy-naive, on corticosteroids (some also receiving IVIg), or on IVIg alone at blood withdrawal. Repertoire sequencing was used to test whether CD8+ T cell activation and differentiation in Susac syndrome was antigen driven. Overall results and qualifications from the work: The study acknowledged that relatively few individuals were included in the TCR sequencing and HLA analysis. The CD4+ T cell repertoire of patients with Susac syndrome showed no detectable clonal expansion.

Peripheral blood CD8+ and CD4+ T cells from healthy donors, Susac syndrome patients and multiple sclerosis patients were profiled using high-throughput TCR beta sequencing. Recently defined diagnostic criteria for definite or probable disease were met by the Susac syndrome patients. CD8+ TEMRA cells were enriched by FACS, while bulk CD8+ and CD4+ T cells were purified by magnetic negative isolation. Blood was drawn into EDTA tubes, processed within 24 hours, and PBMCs were isolated by density gradient centrifugation. PBMCs intended for TCR sequencing were cryopreserved in liquid nitrogen and thawed later in a water bath at 37 degrees C. The sorted or isolated CD4+, CD8+ and CD8+ TEMRA cells had a purity of 90% or higher. The CDR3 has 12 amino acids, counting the end cysteine and phenylalanine. Of all the DNA, just the CDR3 is kept, 36 bases in frame from base 1. Trimming at the junction amounts to 8 bases on V and 2 bases on J, and the germline ends lie 7 bases apart. Sequences SGHDN (CDR1) and FVKESK (CDR2) are obtained from the germline V gene.

RNA was extracted with the RNeasy kit and 0.5 to 1 ug was reverse transcribed using random hexamers. The immunoSEQ multiplex PCR assay, which covers 54 Vbeta and 13 Jbeta segments, was used to amplify TCR beta CDR3 regions. PCR amplification bias was corrected by using a synthetic template baseline for primer optimization and computational correction. From the authors' description of their analysis: Reads were annotated to V, D and J genes per IMGT and analyzed with immunoSEQ Analyzer, keeping only productive sequences. Clonality was calculated as one minus the Shannon entropy normalized by log2 of the number of productive unique sequences. For each patient and control, public and private clones were evaluated within the 100 most prevalent clones. A clone was defined as Susac-specific if it was absent from the healthy and MS cohorts, from about a thousand published viral clones and from other ImmuneACCESS disease sequences. The raw public data were reprocessed by TCRdb itself: fastp quality trimming at Q25, MiXCR clonotype calling, in-frame beta chains only. Rows are combined by CDR3 protein, so each entry shows the most common genes and DNA. TCRdb's processing, not the authors' own work, is the source of the V and J calls. The sample includes 150,000 to 200,000 distinct CDR3 sequences, with roughly 94% observed a single time. The top ten clonotypes cover approximately 0.099% of the sample.

The chain joins TRBV14 to TRBJ1-5; the D gene cannot be resolved reliably. This TCR derives from a human donor with Susac syndrome. The source material was CD4+ T cells from PBMCs. The sequenced DNA: TGTGCCAGCTCCCTCGGCAATCAGCCCCAGCATTTT. Its product reads: CASSLGNQPQHF.